This T cell receptor beta chain was obtained from a study of blood T cell repertoires in COVID-19. Sequenced by immunoSEQ multiplex PCR; TCRdb stores in-frame clones only, minus some. The table lists fewer than 85,000 clones, approximately 83% of them singletons. Per the germline V gene, CDR1 is MDHEN and CDR2 is SYDVKM. Germline trimming cut 6 bases from V and 0 bases from J; bases unmatched to any gene: 10. The CDR3 has 16 amino acids. This clonotype was obtained from a man aged 25-45 years with COVID-19, enrolled during active disease. This sequence joins TRBV28 and TRBJ2-7, with 8 bases identical to TRBD2. Sequencing was carried out using peripheral blood. CDR3 sequence (DNA): TGTGCCAGCAGCCTATACCTGGCGGGAGGCTCCTACGAGCAGTACTTC. Translating it yields CASSLYLAGGSYEQYF.